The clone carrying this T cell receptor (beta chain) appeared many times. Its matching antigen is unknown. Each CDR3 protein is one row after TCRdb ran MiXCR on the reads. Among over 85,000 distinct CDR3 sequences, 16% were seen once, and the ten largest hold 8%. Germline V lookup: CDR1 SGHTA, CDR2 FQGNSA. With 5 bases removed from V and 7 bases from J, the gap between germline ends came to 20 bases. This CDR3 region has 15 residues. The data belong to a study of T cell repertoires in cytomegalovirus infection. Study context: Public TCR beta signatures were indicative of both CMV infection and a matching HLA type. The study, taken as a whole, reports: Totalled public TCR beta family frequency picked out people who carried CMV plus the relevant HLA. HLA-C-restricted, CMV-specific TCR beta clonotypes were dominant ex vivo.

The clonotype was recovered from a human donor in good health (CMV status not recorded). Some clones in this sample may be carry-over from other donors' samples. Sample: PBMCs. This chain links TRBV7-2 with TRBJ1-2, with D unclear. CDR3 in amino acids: CASSPPPGERPGYTF. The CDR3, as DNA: TGTGCCAGCAGCCCCCCCCCAGGTGAACGGCCTGGCTACACCTTC.